This T cell receptor (beta chain) came from a study of blood T cell repertoires in COVID-19. Overall study: T cells, B-cell-depleted T cells, or PBMCs provided the cDNA or gDNA that served as material.

Two negative PCRs, clearance, or symptom resolution had been documented for recovered Cohort 3 donors. Only in-frame clones appear in the TCRdb table, and some are missing; sequencing was by immunoSEQ multiplex PCR. Of 100,000 to 150,000 clones listed, 86% are singletons. The CDR3 sequence is 18 residues long. Germline CDR1 reads SSHAT; CDR2 reads FNYEAQ (reference sequence). Concerning this clone: The germline gene is not matched at one end of the junction; a read error may be the cause.

The origin of this receptor is a woman in her forties or fifties who had recovered from COVID-19. This chain uses TRBV7-7 with TRBJ2-2; D may be TRBD2 (6 bases). Sequencing input: PBMCs or T cells enriched from blood (not recorded which). DNA of the CDR3: TGTGCTAGCAGCTTAACGGGGGTTGAGGGGCCGAACACCGGGGAGCTGTTTTTT. It yields the protein CASSLTGVEGPNTGELFF.